The 6 T cell receptor beta chains reported below all come from one sample, sequenced in a study of T cells after posttransplantation cyclophosphamide. Cells defined as naive were viable CD3+CD4+ or CD3+CD8+ and CCR7+CD45RA+CD45RO-CD95-CD27+CD28+. TCRdb keeps only in-frame clones here, not all; method: immunoSEQ multiplex PCR. Of some 33,000 clones in the sample, 90% to 95% were seen once. What was sequenced was naive CD4+ T cells sorted from blood. These receptors all come from a young man in good health and a related stem cell transplant donor.

This chain links TRBV18 with TRBJ2-1; TRBD2 aligns across 11 bases. This CDR3 spans 15 amino acids. Germline assignment: CDR1 KGHSH and CDR2 LQKENI. J gave up 0 bases and V 5 bases, and 0 bases lay outside the gene matches. CDR3 amino acids: CASSGTSGSYNEQFF. DNA for the CDR3: TGTGCCAGCTCAGGGACTAGCGGCTCCTACAATGAGCAGTTCTTC.

The V call is TRBV7-8, the J call TRBJ2-5; 11 bases map to TRBD2. J gave up 4 bases and V 3 bases, and 16 bases lay outside the gene matches. The length of the CDR3 is 19 residues. CDR1 and CDR2 (germline): SGHVS, FQNEAQ. Here the CDR3 reads CASSFPRGTSGGRGETQYF. The DNA for the CDR3 is TGTGCCAGCAGCTTTCCTAGGGGGACTAGCGGAGGGAGAGGAGAGACCCAGTACTTC.

V is TRBV6-5 and J is TRBJ1-2; 9 nucleotides align to TRBD1. Germline loops: CDR1 MNHEY, CDR2 SVGAGI. The CDR3 has 14 amino acids. V was clipped by 5 bases and J by 5 bases; unmatched bases: 6. This CDR3 reads CASSPGTGRYGYTF. CDR3 sequence (DNA): TGTGCCAGCAGTCCCGGGACAGGGAGGTATGGCTACACCTTC.

This chain links TRBV7-9 with TRBJ1-6, with TRBD1 identical over 7 bases. Trimming removed 5 bases from V and 5 bases from J; junction bases left unmatched: 3. The CDR3 covers 14 residues. Germline V gives CDR1 SEHNR, CDR2 FQNEAQ (reference sequence). CDR3 in amino acids: CASSPGTDNSPLHF. CDR3 nucleotide sequence: TGTGCCAGCAGCCCTGGGACAGATAATTCACCCCTCCACTTT.

The V and J genes are TRBV4-1 and TRBJ1-6; D is perhaps TRBD1 (6 bases). Germline-derived CDR1 and CDR2 are MGHRA and YSYEKL. V was cut by 3 bases and J by 0 bases, with 9 bases left in between. CDR3 size: 16 residues. The CDR3 bases are TGCGCCAGCAGCCAGGTACAGGGCTCCTATAATTCACCCCTCCACTTT. Translating gives CASSQVQGSYNSPLHF.

The V call is TRBV10-3, the J call TRBJ1-2; 7 bases match TRBD1. The CDR3 contains 14 residues. CDR1 is ENHRY, CDR2 SYGVKD, per germline. The ends lost 3 bases at V and 8 bases at J; junction bases unmatched: 9. CDR3 amino acids: CAISEKVQGRGYTF. Here the CDR3 DNA reads TGTGCCATCAGTGAAAAAGTACAGGGGAGGGGCTACACCTTC.